Listed below are T cell receptor beta chains from one sample, sequenced in a study of blood T cell repertoires in COVID-19. Method: immunoSEQ multiplex PCR; TCRdb's copy keeps in-frame clones and lacks some. The sample carries 30,000 or so clones, around 73% recorded once. Sequencing was done on a sample of peripheral blood. The receptors shown here come from a man at least 80 years old with acute or convalescent COVID-19. The CDR3 runs from the conserved cysteine through the conserved F or W. A D gene is named only where the DNA matches it firmly. Clone size is given for some rows only: seen once, a few or many times, or a class if the clone is expanded.

V	J	D	size	DNA	CDR3
TRBV11-2	TRBJ2-7	TRBD1	.	TGTGCCAGCAGCTTATCGGGACAGGGAGGCGAGCAGTACTTC	CASSLSGQGGEQYF
TRBV5-1	TRBJ2-7	TRBD1	once	TGCGCCAGCAGCTCTCGACAGGGCACCACCTACGAGCAGTACTTC	CASSSRQGTTYEQYF
TRBV6-5	TRBJ2-3	TRBD2	.	TGTGCTGCTTCGAGGGCGGGGGAGACAGATACGCAGTATTTT	CAASRAGETDTQYF
TRBV10-2	TRBJ2-4	.	.	TGCGCCAGCAGTGAAAGAGGGGGGGCAGAGCGAGCTATAGCCAAAAACATTCAGTACTTC	CASSERGGAERAIAKNIQYF
TRBV7-2	TRBJ1-6	.	.	TGTGCCAGCAGCTTAGCCTGGATTGAGGAAGCTTATAATTCACCCCTCCACTTT	CASSLAWIEEAYNSPLHF
TRBV4-1	TRBJ2-7	TRBD1	.	TGCGCCAGCAGCCGGACCCCCTCGGGACAGGCCTACGAGCAGTACTTC	CASSRTPSGQAYEQYF
TRBV5-6	TRBJ2-5	.	.	TGTGCCAGCAGCTTATCGGAGACCCAGTACTTC	CASSLSETQYF
TRBV29-1	TRBJ2-3	TRBD2	once	TGCAGCGTTGCAAGAGCGCTAGCGGGGGGGGAGCTAGTCACAGATACGCAGTATTTT	CSVARALAGGELVTDTQYF
TRBV11-2	TRBJ1-2	TRBD1	.	TGTGCCAGCAGCATCGGACAGGGGGCGGGAGGCTACACCTTC	CASSIGQGAGGYTF
TRBV29-1	TRBJ2-3	TRBD1	.	TGCAGCGGGGAGACAGGGAGCACAGATACGCAGTATTTT	CSGETGSTDTQYF
TRBV5-4	TRBJ1-1	.	.	TGTGCCAGCAGCATAAGGGAGGAAGCTTTCTTT	CASSIREEAFF
TRBV6-5	TRBJ1-4	.	.	TGTGCCAGCAGCGTCTGGGGGGGACCCAATGAAAAACTGTTTTTT	CASSVWGGPNEKLFF
TRBV7-3	TRBJ1-1	.	.	TGTGCCAGCAGCCTGGGCCTGGGAGGGAACACTGAAGCTTTCTTT	CASSLGLGGNTEAFF
TRBV11-1	TRBJ1-1	.	.	TGTGCCAGCAGCTTAGCGGGGGCGAACACTGAAGCTTTCTTT	CASSLAGANTEAFF
TRBV7-8	TRBJ1-4	.	once	TGTGCCAGCAGCTGGGGCAGGGTGGGGGAAAAACTGTTTTTT	CASSWGRVGEKLFF
TRBV11-3	TRBJ2-1	TRBD2	once	TGTGCCAGCAGCTTATACGGGGGGGTCTACAATGAGCAGTTCTTC	CASSLYGGVYNEQFF
TRBV2	TRBJ2-2	TRBD1	.	TGTGCCAGCAAAAGGGACAGGGGAACCGGGGAGCTGTTTTTT	CASKRDRGTGELFF
TRBV11-3	TRBJ2-3	.	.	TGTGCCAGCAGCTTAGGGGGAGTCACAGATACGCAGTATTTT	CASSLGGVTDTQYF
TRBV19	TRBJ1-2	.	.	TGTGCCAGTAGTATATACCTGACAGCTAACTATGGCTACACCTTC	CASSIYLTANYGYTF
TRBV10-3	TRBJ1-1	.	.	TGTGCCATCAGTGGGCCCCAGGGGAGGGGCCGGGATGAAGCTTTCTTT	CAISGPQGRGRDEAFF
TRBV5-1	TRBJ1-1	.	.	TGCGCCAGCAGCCCGGGGTCCGGGGACACTGAAGCTTTCTTT	CASSPGSGDTEAFF
TRBV5-1	TRBJ1-1	.	.	TGCGCCAGCAGCTCCACCCTACAGGGGAACACTGAAGCTTTCTTT	CASSSTLQGNTEAFF
TRBV11-2	TRBJ2-7	TRBD1	.	TGTGCCAGCAGCCTGAATTCACAGGGGGCGGTCGACGAGCAGTACTTC	CASSLNSQGAVDEQYF
TRBV11-2	TRBJ2-5	.	.	TGTGCCAGCGCCCCGAGGGGGGGCGCGGAGACCCAGTACTTC	CASAPRGGAETQYF
TRBV7-6	TRBJ1-1	.	.	TGTGCCAGCAGCCCTAGTGGGTTGAACACTGAAGCTTTCTTT	CASSPSGLNTEAFF
TRBV6-5	TRBJ1-5	.	.	TGTGCCAGCAGTTACGAGCGGCATCAGCCCCAGCATTTT	CASSYERHQPQHF
TRBV7-9	TRBJ1-1	TRBD1	.	TGTGCCACTAGACGACAGGGGAACACTGAAGCTTTCTTT	CATRRQGNTEAFF
TRBV7-2	TRBJ1-3	.	.	TGTGCCAGCAGCCCACTTGCGGGGAGGAGGAACACCATATATTTT	CASSPLAGRRNTIYF
TRBV19	TRBJ1-4	TRBD1	.	TGTGCCAGTAGCCCTTGGACAGGGGATGGGGATGAAAAACTGTTTTTT	CASSPWTGDGDEKLFF
TRBV6-6	TRBJ1-1	.	.	TGTGCCAGCAGAGAGCCGTGGTCCACTGAAGCTTTCTTT	CASREPWSTEAFF
TRBV10-1	TRBJ2-3	TRBD1	.	TGCGCCAGCAGTGATTCATCCAGGGGGCCTAGCACAGATACGCAGTATTTT	CASSDSSRGPSTDTQYF
TRBV18	TRBJ2-2	TRBD1	.	TGTGCCAGCTCACGACAGGGGGTCTTGAACACCGGGGAGCTGTTTTTT	CASSRQGVLNTGELFF
TRBV11-2	TRBJ2-1	TRBD2	.	TGTGCCAGCAGCTTAGAGTTATCCGGGAGGGGTGAGCAGTTCTTC	CASSLELSGRGEQFF
TRBV19	TRBJ2-5	.	.	TGTGCCAGTACCTCGAGGGGGGGCGGCCCAGAGACCCAGTACTTC	CASTSRGGGPETQYF
TRBV3-1/TRBV3-2	TRBJ2-7	.	.	TGTGCCAGCGGACGAACTAGTCGGGACGAGCAGTACTTC	CASGRTSRDEQYF
TRBV7-2	TRBJ2-5	TRBD2	.	TGTGCCAGCAGCGGGGGGGGGCAAGAGACCCAGTACTTC	CASSGGGQETQYF
TRBV5-1	TRBJ2-1	.	.	TGCGCCAGCAGCTCACAGGGTAACGGTTACAATGAGCAGTTCTTC	CASSSQGNGYNEQFF
TRBV5-1	TRBJ1-1	.	.	TGCGCCAGCAGCTTGGTGCAGGGGAACACTGAAGCTTTCTTT	CASSLVQGNTEAFF
TRBV30	TRBJ2-4	.	.	TGTGCCTGGAGTACGGGCGGGGGCCGAAACATTCAGTACTTC	CAWSTGGGRNIQYF
TRBV19	TRBJ1-5	.	once	TGTGCCAGTAGTATAACTCTACAGGGATACCAGCCCCAGCATTTT	CASSITLQGYQPQHF
TRBV14	TRBJ1-6	TRBD1	.	TGTGCCAGCAGCCGCGGACAGGACAATTCACCCCTCCACTTT	CASSRGQDNSPLHF
TRBV5-1	TRBJ1-2	.	.	TGCGCCAGCAGCGCGGACAGCTATGGCTACACCTTC	CASSADSYGYTF
TRBV11-2	TRBJ2-7	.	.	TGTGCCAGCAGCAACCCCCGGCGGGACGAGCAGTACTTC	CASSNPRRDEQYF
TRBV3-1/TRBV3-2	TRBJ2-3	.	.	TGTGCCAGCACCCCATCGGGTATCTTAGATACGCAGTATTTT	CASTPSGILDTQYF
TRBV6-5	TRBJ2-5	TRBD2	.	TGTGCCAGCAGTTACTCGACTAGCGGTGGGCGGACCCAGTACTTC	CASSYSTSGGRTQYF
TRBV19	TRBJ1-5	TRBD1	.	TGTGCCAGCACCCTAACAGGGGCTGGCAATCAGCCCCAGCATTTT	CASTLTGAGNQPQHF
TRBV5-1	TRBJ2-3	.	.	TGCGCCAGCAGCTTGGGGGCCTCAGATACGCAGTATTTT	CASSLGASDTQYF
TRBV6-6	TRBJ2-1	TRBD2	.	TGTGCCAGCAGTTGGGGACTAGTAAACAATGAGCAGTTCTTC	CASSWGLVNNEQFF
TRBV7-6	TRBJ2-7	.	.	TGTGCCAGCAGCTTAGAGGCTCGGAGCTCCTACGAGCAGTACTTC	CASSLEARSSYEQYF
TRBV18	TRBJ2-5	TRBD1	once	TGTGCCAGCTCACCCGTCGACCGGACAGGGAAGACCCAGTACTTC	CASSPVDRTGKTQYF
TRBV18	TRBJ1-3	.	once	TGTGCCAGCTCACTCCTCGGCCAGCTCAGGGGAGCTGGAAACACCATATATTTT	CASSLLGQLRGAGNTIYF
TRBV11-2	TRBJ2-7	.	.	TGTGCCAGCAGCTTTGGGGGCGGGGGTTCCTACGAGCAGTACTTC	CASSFGGGGSYEQYF